Given below is one TCR beta chain in context. Its antigen is as yet unknown. The donors were part of the validation cohort, which consisted of under 150 subjects and was separate from the first cohort of around 620 subjects. This sample was taken from a study of cytomegalovirus exposure and HLA in healthy donors. Germline V gene data show CDR1 as GTSNPN and CDR2 as SVGIG (reference sequence). This CDR3 spans 14 amino acids. The V segment lost 1 base and the J segment 5 bases; nucleotides outside the gene matches: 3. Measured with immunoSEQ multiplex PCR; TCRdb has only the in-frame clones, and not every one. The sample records 140,000 or so clones, roughly nine tenths being singletons. General study points: Reports described diagnosis of cytomegalovirus status by the classifier as highly specific and sensitive.

The V gene is TRBV30, the J gene TRBJ1-4; 8 bases align to TRBD1. The origin of this receptor is a man between 18 and 35 years old in good health and CMV-seronegative. Specimen: PBMCs. The chain's CDR3 is CAWSAGQVNEKLFF. In DNA form, the CDR3 reads TGTGCCTGGAGTGCGGGACAGGTGAATGAAAAACTGTTTTTT.